One T cell receptor beta chain is described in this entry. One end of the junction fails to match germline, which may point to a read error. In the source study's methods: Nucleated cell counts were estimated from reference gene primer amplification. The protocol was immunoSEQ multiplex PCR, while the TCRdb copy is restricted to in-frame clones and leaves out a portion. V and J calls and clone size are as listed in that table; D and trimming were resolved from the DNA. The sample records about 180,000 clones, roughly 88% being singletons. This record belongs to a study of blood T cell repertoires in COVID-19. Study-level information: Samples came from the United States, Italy and Spain, spanning acute and convalescent COVID-19.

This study enrolled people aged about 18 to 95 from under 25 US geographic areas. Among Cohort 3 donors, those recovered had two negative PCRs, clearance, or symptom resolution. This CDR3 contains 14 residues. Germline lookup yields CDR1 SEHNR and CDR2 FQNEAQ (reference sequence). This rearrangement joins TRBV7-9 to TRBJ2-5; 11 bases line up with TRBD2. Sequencing was performed on PBMCs or T cells enriched from blood (not recorded which). This TCR was recovered from a woman in her thirties who had recovered from COVID-19. The CDR3 DNA follows: TGTGCCAGCAGTTTAGCGGGAGGGCCGGAGACCCAGTACTTC. Translated, it gives CASSLAGGPETQYF.